This T cell receptor beta chain was profiled in a study of T cells in Graves' hyperthyroidism and ophthalmopathy. This clonotype was detected many times. The TCR beta CDR3 regions underwent amplification using RNA transcripts as the source. TCR CDR3 regions were first amplified by RT-PCR with HTBI primers. Each CDR3 protein gets one entry after TCRdb re-called the multiplex PCR reads with MiXCR. Of approximately 300,000 distinct CDR3 sequences in the sample, approximately 17% were seen once. The V and J ends lost 5 bases and 3 bases, in that order; junction bases with no gene match: 9. CDR3 length: 15 amino acids. The germline CDR1 and CDR2 sequences are SEHNR and FQNEAQ (reference sequence).

The chain recombines TRBV7-9 with TRBJ2-7, with 8 bases identical to TRBD2. The sequenced sample was blood. The sequence was obtained from a woman aged 60-75 years with Graves' ophthalmopathy. As DNA, the CDR3 is TGTGCCAGCAGCCCCGAGACTAGCGAGAGCTACGAGCAGTACTTC. Translation gives CASSPETSESYEQYF.